This TCR beta chain was captured in a study of chronic HIV infection and antiretroviral therapy. This clonotype was seen more than once but under ten times. The CDR3 loop spans 13 amino acids. Germline-derived CDR1 and CDR2 are SEHNR and FQNEAQ (reference sequence). The ends were cut back, 6 bases at V and 1 base at J, with 9 bases in the middle. TCRdb reprocessed the 5' RACE reads via MiXCR and lists one record per CDR3 protein. The table shows fewer than 40,000 distinct CDR3 sequences, with approximately 7.4% occurring only once. The receptor was derived from an adult who had HIV and had not received antiretroviral therapy, or was an uninfected healthy control (not recorded which). What was sequenced was peripheral blood. This chain joins TRBV7-9 and TRBJ1-1; a weak D match, TRBD1 (6 bases). For the CDR3, the DNA is TGTGCCAGCAGAGCGGGACAGAACACTGAAGCTTTCTTT. It codes for CASRAGQNTEAFF.